The rows below give T cell receptor beta chains drawn from one sample of a study of vaccination and CD4 T cells after COVID-19. MiXCR was run by TCRdb on the PCR reads, yielding one entry per CDR3 protein. Altogether about 14,000 distinct CDR3 sequences are present, about three fifths being singletons, with the ten largest covering roughly 6.2%. These receptors lack a known antigen. The sample taken for sequencing was CD4+ T cells from blood, cultured in vitro. Receptors originate from a human donor who had recovered from COVID-19. The CDR3 runs from the conserved cysteine through the conserved F or W. A D gene is named only where the DNA matches it firmly. The size entry is marked missing in some rows and otherwise reads once, few, many or a size class.

d_gene | j_gene | abundance | v_gene | CDR3nt | CDR3aa
- | TRBJ1-2 | few | TRBV20-1 | TGCAGTGCGGCCGGGACTGCGCGGTTCTTCACCTTC | CSAAGTARFFTF
TRBD2 | TRBJ2-1 | - | TRBV6-2/TRBV6-3 | TGTGCCAGCAGTTACTCGTCCGGGACTAGACCCTCCCCGGAGCAGTTCTTC | CASSYSSGTRPSPEQFF
- | TRBJ2-4 | - | TRBV6-1 | TGTGCCAGCACCGGCACCTCCAAAAACATTCAGTACTTC | CASTGTSKNIQYF
- | TRBJ2-7 | - | TRBV21-1 | TGTGCCAGCAGCAACCGGGGCCTTCACGAGCAGTACTTC | CASSNRGLHEQYF
TRBD2 | TRBJ2-7 | - | TRBV20-1 | TGCAGTGCCAGAGACCCCTCCAGCGGGAGGAGGTACGAGCAGTACTTC | CSARDPSSGRRYEQYF
- | TRBJ1-5 | - | TRBV2 | TGTGCCAGCAGTCCCCAGGGTGGACGGCAGCCCCAGCATTTT | CASSPQGGRQPQHF
TRBD1 | TRBJ2-5 | - | TRBV6-1 | TGTGCCAGCACCCGGACAGGGGGTAGACAAGAGACCCAGTACTTC | CASTRTGGRQETQYF
- | TRBJ1-2 | - | TRBV11-3 | TGTGCCAGCAGCCTAGGACGGATTGGTGAAGATTATGGCTACACCTTC | CASSLGRIGEDYGYTF
TRBD1 | TRBJ2-1 | - | TRBV2 | TGTGCCAGCACACTAGGGACAGTAGATGAGCAGTTCTTC | CASTLGTVDEQFF
- | TRBJ1-1 | - | TRBV20-1 | TGCAGTGCTAGCCGCGGAAACACTGAAGCTTTCTTT | CSASRGNTEAFF
- | TRBJ2-3 | - | TRBV24-1 | TGTGCCACCAGTTCAGGGGGGAGCACAGATACGCAGTATTTT | CATSSGGSTDTQYF
- | TRBJ2-7 | - | TRBV28 | TGTGCCAGCAGTACTCACAGGGAATCCCCATACTTC | CASSTHRESPYF
TRBD1 | TRBJ2-3 | once | TRBV5-4 | TGTGCCAGCAGCTCGCGGACAGGGGGAGATACGCAGTATTTT | CASSSRTGGDTQYF
TRBD1 | TRBJ1-1 | - | TRBV20-1 | TGCAGTGCGTCGGGACAGGGTGAAGCTTTCTTT | CSASGQGEAFF
TRBD2 | TRBJ2-2 | few | TRBV2 | TGTGCCAGCAGTGAACTAGCGGGAGGGCCCGGGGAGCTGTTTTTT | CASSELAGGPGELFF
- | TRBJ1-1 | - | TRBV4-2 | TGTGCCAGCAGCCAAGCAACCGGGCAGGACTATGCTGAAGCTTTCTTT | CASSQATGQDYAEAFF
- | TRBJ1-1 | - | TRBV7-9 | TGTGCCAGCAGCTTTTTGGGAGGAGCTGAAGCTTTCTTT | CASSFLGGAEAFF
- | TRBJ1-2 | - | TRBV27 | TGTGCCAGCAGTGGAAGAGGTCGGGATCGCTATGGCTACACCTTC | CASSGRGRDRYGYTF
- | TRBJ1-5 | - | TRBV20-1 | TGCAGTGCCTCGAGTGTTGGAGGCAATCAGCCCCAGCATTTT | CSASSVGGNQPQHF
- | TRBJ1-5 | - | TRBV30 | TGTGCCTGGAGTGCCAAGGGGGGTCAGCCCCAGCATTTT | CAWSAKGGQPQHF
TRBD1 | TRBJ1-5 | once | TRBV28 | TGTGCCAGCAGCATTGACAGGGAGGGTCAGCCCCAGCATTTT | CASSIDREGQPQHF
TRBD1 | TRBJ2-7 | - | TRBV20-1 | TGCAGTGCTAGCGTCGCCGGGACAGGGGGGACCTACGAGCAGTACTTC | CSASVAGTGGTYEQYF
- | TRBJ1-5 | once | TRBV10-3 | TGTGCCATCAGTGAGTCGGGGCCGGGGGGCGCCGGGCAGCCCCAGCATTTT | CAISESGPGGAGQPQHF
- | TRBJ1-2 | - | TRBV28 | TGTGCCAGCAGGTCAGGGACTGGTTTAACCTTC | CASRSGTGLTF
- | TRBJ2-1 | - | TRBV27 | TGTGCCAGCGGGGTCGTTTCCATAGTGGGGCGGAGTGAGCAGTTCTTC | CASGVVSIVGRSEQFF
- | TRBJ1-3 | - | TRBV2 | TGTGCCAGCACGGGGGAAGCGGTTGGAAACACCATATATTTT | CASTGEAVGNTIYF
TRBD2 | TRBJ2-5 | - | TRBV5-1 | TGCGCCAGCCGGGACTACCACCAAGAGACCCAGTACTTC | CASRDYHQETQYF
- | TRBJ1-1 | - | TRBV28 | TGTGCCAGCAGTTTGTTGGGCCGTAGAGGCACTGAAGCTTTCTTT | CASSLLGRRGTEAFF
- | TRBJ1-5 | - | TRBV20-1 | - | CSASGQDGLQPQHF
- | TRBJ1-2 | - | TRBV7-9 | TGTGCCAGCAGCTCTGGGACTTGGGGCTACACCTTC | CASSSGTWGYTF
- | TRBJ2-3 | - | TRBV20-1 | TGCAGTGCTATAGACTTCACAGATACGCAGTATTTT | CSAIDFTDTQYF
- | TRBJ2-2 | few | TRBV27 | TGTGCCAGCAGTTTACTGGGGGGGCGGGACACCGGGGAGCTGTTTTTT | CASSLLGGRDTGELFF
- | TRBJ1-6 | - | TRBV7-9 | TGTGCCAGCAGCTTAGTACAGGCTAAACCCCTCCACTTT | CASSLVQAKPLHF
- | TRBJ1-1 | - | TRBV5-1 | TGCGCCTCGCGACCTACAGGGATTGATGAAGCTTTCTTT | CASRPTGIDEAFF
TRBD2 | TRBJ2-1 | medium-sized | TRBV7-7 | TGTGCTAGCAGCTTTAACGGGAGGGCCGGTGAGCAGTTCTTC | CASSFNGRAGEQFF
- | TRBJ2-5 | - | TRBV20-1 | TGCAGTGCTAGAGATCGGCAGTTCCAAGAGACCCAGTACTTC | CSARDRQFQETQYF
- | TRBJ1-6 | - | TRBV27 | TGTGCCAGCAGTTATGGACCGGTGAATTCACCCCTCCACTTT | CASSYGPVNSPLHF
- | TRBJ1-5 | - | TRBV6-2/TRBV6-3 | TGTGCCAGCAGTTACGGGTGGGAAAATCAGCCCCAGCATTTT | CASSYGWENQPQHF
TRBD2 | TRBJ2-5 | - | TRBV9 | TGTGCCAGCAACCCGCCCCCTAGCGGGACCCAAGAGACCCAGTACTTC | CASNPPPSGTQETQYF
- | TRBJ2-1 | large | TRBV19 | TGTGCCAGTAGTATCGGGACGGAGTCCTACAATGAGCAGTTCTTC | CASSIGTESYNEQFF
- | TRBJ1-1 | - | TRBV27 | TGTGCCAGCAGACTGCCCGGGACGTCGAGGCAAGCTTTCTTT | CASRLPGTSRQAFF
- | TRBJ2-5 | few | TRBV12-3/TRBV12-4 | TGTGCCAGCAGTATACAAATCCAAGAGACCCAGTACTTC | CASSIQIQETQYF
- | TRBJ2-7 | - | TRBV20-1 | TGCAGTGCTAGAGGCGGCTCGGGTTCCTACGAGCAGTACTTC | CSARGGSGSYEQYF
TRBD1 | TRBJ2-7 | - | TRBV2 | TGTGCCAGCAGTGTAATAGCCCGCAGGGGGCTGGACGAGCAGTACTTC | CASSVIARRGLDEQYF
- | TRBJ1-2 | - | TRBV29-1 | TGCAGCGTTGAAGACGGAATGAACTATGGCTACACCTTC | CSVEDGMNYGYTF